The text below deals with one TCR beta chain. The antigen remains unidentified. The data belong to a study of cytomegalovirus exposure and HLA in healthy donors. Background on the study: It was reported in a later analysis that the 120 validation repertoires used the same platform as the approximately 650 first-cohort repertoires.

V lost 3 bases to trimming and J lost 3 bases; unmatched junction nucleotides: 8. This CDR3 comprises 16 residues. The germline CDR1 and CDR2 sequences are LNHDA and SQIVND (reference sequence). Profiling relied on immunoSEQ multiplex PCR, and the TCRdb table lists in-frame clones only, not all of them. The sample lists 150,000 or so clones; about 89% were seen once. Study-wide findings and caveats: The study recorded some 160 TCR beta chains that were cytomegalovirus-associated.

Sequenced material: PBMCs. This chain connects TRBV19 to TRBJ1-5; 7 nucleotides align to TRBD1. The receptor comes from a man younger than 35 in good health and CMV-seropositive. Here the CDR3 DNA reads TGTGCCAGTAGTATCCTCGGGACAGCCGACAATCAGCCCCAGCATTTT. Encoded protein: CASSILGTADNQPQHF. The full variable domain, rest sourced from reference TRBV19 and TRBJ1-5, is DGGITQSPKYLFRKEGQNVTLSCEQNLNHDAMYWYRQDPGQGLRLIYYSQIVNDFQKGDIAEGYSVSREKKESFPLTVTSAQKNPTAFYLCASSILGTADNQPQHFGDGTRLSIL.